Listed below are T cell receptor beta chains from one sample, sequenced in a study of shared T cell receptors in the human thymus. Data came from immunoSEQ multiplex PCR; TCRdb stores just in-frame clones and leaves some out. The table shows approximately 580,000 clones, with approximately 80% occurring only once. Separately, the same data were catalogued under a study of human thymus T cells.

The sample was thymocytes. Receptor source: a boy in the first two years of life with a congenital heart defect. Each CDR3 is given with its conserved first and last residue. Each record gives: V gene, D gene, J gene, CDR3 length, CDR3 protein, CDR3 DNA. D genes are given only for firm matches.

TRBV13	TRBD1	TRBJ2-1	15	CASSLGGGERNEQFF	TGTGCCAGCAGCTTAGGAGGGGGCGAGAGGAACGAGCAGTTCTTC
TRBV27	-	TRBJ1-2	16	CASSPYPHRDNYGYTF	TGTGCCAGCAGCCCCTACCCTCACAGAGACAACTATGGCTACACCTTC
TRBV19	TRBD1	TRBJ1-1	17	CASTSEGQPVLATEAFF	TGTGCCAGCACCTCAGAGGGACAGCCGGTTCTGGCCACTGAAGCTTTCTTT
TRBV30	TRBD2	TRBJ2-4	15	CAWSRGEFGKNIQYF	TGTGCCTGGAGCCGGGGGGAATTTGGCAAAAACATTCAGTACTTC
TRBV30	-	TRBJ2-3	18	CAWSVRGGGRLVTDTQYF	TGTGCCTGGAGTGTACGGGGTGGGGGGAGGCTCGTCACAGATACGCAGTATTTT
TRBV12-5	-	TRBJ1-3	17	CASGLPEFTGAGNTIYF	TGTGCTAGTGGTCTCCCCGAATTTACGGGGGCTGGAAACACCATATATTTT
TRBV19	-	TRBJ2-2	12	CASGRRNGELFF	TGTGCGTCAGGGAGGCGGAACGGGGAGCTGTTTTTT
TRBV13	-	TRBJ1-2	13	CASSSTVNYGYTF	TGTGCCAGCAGCTCTACGGTGAACTATGGCTACACCTTC
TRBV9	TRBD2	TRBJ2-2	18	CASSALTSGSWHTGELFF	TGTGCCAGCAGCGCCCTCACTAGCGGGAGCTGGCACACCGGGGAGCTGTTTTTT
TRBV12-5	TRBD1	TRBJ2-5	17	CASGLDQTGAHQETQYF	TGTGCTAGTGGTTTGGACCAAACAGGGGCCCACCAAGAGACCCAGTACTTC
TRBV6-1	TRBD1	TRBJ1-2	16	CASSERWTTGEDGYTF	TGTGCCAGCAGTGAAAGGTGGACCACAGGGGAAGATGGCTACACCTTC
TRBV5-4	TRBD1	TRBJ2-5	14	CASSLWTGEETQYF	TGTGCCAGCAGCTTGTGGACAGGGGAAGAGACCCAGTACTTC
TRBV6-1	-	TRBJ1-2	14	CASKEADRSYGYTF	TGTGCCAGCAAAGAGGCGGATCGGAGCTATGGCTACACCTTC
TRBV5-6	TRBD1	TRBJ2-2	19	CASSSFVGQGRLGTGELFF	TGTGCCAGCAGCTCGTTCGTCGGACAGGGACGTTTAGGGACCGGGGAGCTGTTTTTT
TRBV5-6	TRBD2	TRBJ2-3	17	CASSLGLAGGRGDTQYF	TGTGCCAGCAGCTTGGGACTAGCGGGAGGTAGAGGAGATACGCAGTATTTT
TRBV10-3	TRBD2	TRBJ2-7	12	CADGLVSYEQYF	TGTGCCGACGGACTAGTTTCCTACGAGCAGTACTTC
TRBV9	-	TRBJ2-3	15	CASSVFPLGPDTQYF	TGTGCCAGCAGCGTATTCCCACTAGGGCCAGATACGCAGTATTTT
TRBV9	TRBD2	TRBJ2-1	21	CASSVAPTAGGVNEAYNEQFF	TGTGCCAGCAGCGTAGCCCCTACTGCGGGAGGGGTTAACGAAGCCTACAATGAGCAGTTCTTC
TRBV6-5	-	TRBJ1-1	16	CASSYQLGTMNTEAFF	TGTGCCAGCAGTTACCAATTGGGCACCATGAACACTGAAGCTTTCTTT
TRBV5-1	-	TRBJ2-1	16	CASSLASGYPGDEQFF	TGCGCCAGCAGCTTGGCCAGTGGCTACCCAGGGGATGAGCAGTTCTTC
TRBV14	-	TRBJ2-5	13	CASSQETWGAQYF	TGTGCCAGCAGCCAAGAAACATGGGGGGCCCAGTACTTC
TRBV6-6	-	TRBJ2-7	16	CASSYSSRVGAYEQYF	TGTGCCAGCAGTTACTCGAGTAGGGTAGGGGCCTACGAGCAGTACTTC
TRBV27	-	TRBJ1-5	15	CASSLARGPNQPQHF	TGTGCCAGCAGTTTGGCCCGAGGGCCCAATCAGCCCCAGCATTTT